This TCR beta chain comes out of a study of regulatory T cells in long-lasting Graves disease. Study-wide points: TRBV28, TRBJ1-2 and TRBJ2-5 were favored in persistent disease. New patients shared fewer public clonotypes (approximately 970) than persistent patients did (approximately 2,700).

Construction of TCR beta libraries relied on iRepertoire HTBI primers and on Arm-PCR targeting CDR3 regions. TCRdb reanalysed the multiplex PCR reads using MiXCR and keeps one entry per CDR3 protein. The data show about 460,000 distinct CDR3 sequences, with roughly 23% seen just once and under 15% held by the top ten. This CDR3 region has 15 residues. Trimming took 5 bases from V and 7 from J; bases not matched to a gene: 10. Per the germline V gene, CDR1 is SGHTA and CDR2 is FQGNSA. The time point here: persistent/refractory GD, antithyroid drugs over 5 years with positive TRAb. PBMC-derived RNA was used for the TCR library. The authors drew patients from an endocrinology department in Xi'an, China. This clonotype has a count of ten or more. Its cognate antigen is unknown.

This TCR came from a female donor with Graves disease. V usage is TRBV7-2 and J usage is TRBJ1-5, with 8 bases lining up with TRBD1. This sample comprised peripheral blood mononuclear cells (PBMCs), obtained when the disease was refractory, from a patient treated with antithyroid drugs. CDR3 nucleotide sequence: TGTGCCAGCAGCCCTCTCCAGGGGGCAGGACAGCCCCAGCATTTT. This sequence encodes CASSPLQGAGQPQHF.